This TCR beta chain stems from a study of low-dose radiotherapy and immunotherapy resistance in tumors. V lost 10 bases, J lost 8 bases, and 17 bases lay in between. Germline assignment: CDR1 MDHEN and CDR2 SYDVKM. The CDR3 covers 12 residues. Alpha- and beta-chain coverage of first-strand cDNA came from TRAV- and TRBV-specific primers. Both a constant-region primer and a V-primer adapter served to amplify TCRs across 20 to 25 PCR cycles. MiXCR was run by TCRdb on the reads, yielding one entry per CDR3 protein. The sample contains 80,000 to 95,000 distinct CDR3 sequences, roughly a tenth of which appear only once. This clonotype showed up many times. As to time point: before trial treatment.

The sequencing used PBMCs, collected before treatment. This clonotype was obtained from a male donor with prostate cancer. The chain employs TRBV28 and TRBJ1-2; possibly TRBD1 for D (6 bases). CDR3 sequence: CATTTGSYGYTF. The CDR3, as DNA: TGTGCCACCACTACAGGGTCGTACGGCTACACCTTC.